Sequencing of this TCR beta chain was carried out in a study of cytomegalovirus exposure and HLA in healthy donors. About the study: Genetic ancestry analysis placed around four fifths of the roughly 400 donors that were genotyped in the Caucasian-associated cluster. Overall study findings and caveats: Across donors, most TCRs were seen rarely, yet some public ones were widespread. Another analysis was done later, and it associated 15,000 or so TCR beta sequences with HLA alleles at 0.05 false discovery rate.

In the PCR, 60 Vbeta and 13 Jbeta primers were used. The authors' processing: The count from a later analysis was 60 million to 85 million unique TCR beta chains, approximately 9.9 million of them shared. Method: immunoSEQ multiplex PCR; TCRdb's copy keeps in-frame clones and lacks some. V, J and clone size were drawn from that table, and D and trimming were deduced from the DNA. The sample lists under 150,000 clones, over 75% occurring once. This clone is a singleton in its sample. The antigen remains unidentified. The CDR3 length is 15 residues. The V segment lost 6 bases and the J segment 5 bases; nucleotides outside the gene matches: 7. CDR1 MNHNY and CDR2 SVGAGI come from the germline V gene (reference sequence).

The sequenced sample consisted of PBMCs. The TCR sequence derives from a young woman in good health and CMV-seronegative. The V call is TRBV6-6, the J call TRBJ2-5; 12 nucleotides line up with TRBD2. This CDR3 is CASSDVLAGGETQYF. The DNA of the CDR3 is TGTGCCAGCAGCGACGTTCTAGCGGGAGGGGAGACCCAGTACTTC.